A selection of T cell receptor beta chains follows, all from one sample in a study of T cells in Graves' hyperthyroidism and ophthalmopathy. TCRdb re-analysed the multiplex PCR reads in MiXCR, keeping a single row per CDR3 protein. The repertoire holds about half a million distinct CDR3 sequences, with 16% as singletons. The sequenced material came from blood. Receptors were obtained from a woman aged 25 to 39 with Graves' ophthalmopathy. The CDR3 runs from the conserved cysteine through the conserved F or W.

V	J	CDR3
TRBV14	TRBJ2-7	CASSQPGQGKYEQYF
TRBV7-8	TRBJ2-3	CASSPSGRGTDTQYF
TRBV27	TRBJ1-5	CASSLRQGKDQPQHF
TRBV28	TRBJ1-4	CASSSDRGSGEKLFF
TRBV27	TRBJ2-1	CASSWKRGSSYNEQFF
TRBV29-1	TRBJ2-3	CSVETATDTQYF
TRBV7-2	TRBJ2-3	CASSPLGSVTDTQYF
TRBV18	TRBJ2-7	CASSPGHEQYF
TRBV28	TRBJ2-7	CASSGPGLKGEQYF
TRBV30	TRBJ2-7	CAWKSPGLIYEQYF
TRBV11-1	TRBJ1-4	CASSDRQDNEKLFF
TRBV18	TRBJ1-3	CASSSRTGSGNTIYF
TRBV7-8	TRBJ2-7	CASSLSGPSSYEQYF
TRBV20-1	TRBJ1-5	CSARQGGLVSPVQPQHF
TRBV4-1	TRBJ2-1	CASSQERGGLEQFF
TRBV18	TRBJ2-7	CASSHPPPREQYF
TRBV30	TRBJ2-1	CAWQTGTSVYNEQFF
TRBV2	TRBJ1-6	CASRVEPSGNSPLHF
TRBV29-1	TRBJ2-7	CSVRLAGGRAYEQYF
TRBV6-1	TRBJ1-1	CASIPGRGGSNTEAFF
TRBV2	TRBJ2-5	CASSEVQAGRETQYF
TRBV12-5	TRBJ2-2	CASGLVRGRENTGELFF